Shown below are 5 T cell receptor beta chains from a single sample sequenced in a study of identical twins. In TCRdb, the 5' RACE reads were re-called with MiXCR into one record per CDR3 protein. The sample contains roughly 250,000 distinct CDR3 sequences, about 14% of which appear only once. The sequencing sample was made of memory (CD45RO+) T cells sorted from blood. These receptors originate from a woman under 30 in good health.

This clonotype was detected a few times. The chain couples TRBV19 to TRBJ2-3; D gene ambiguous. Per germline, CDR1 LNHDA and CDR2 SQIVND (reference sequence). The CDR3 is made up of 14 amino acids. V was cut by 5 bases and J by 2 bases, with 11 bases left in between. The CDR3 loop is CASSYWALTDTQYF. DNA of the CDR3: TGTGCCAGTAGTTACTGGGCCCTCACAGATACGCAGTATTTT. The full variable domain, in which reference TRBV19 and TRBJ2-3 provide the parts outside the CDR3, is DGGITQSPKYLFRKEGQNVTLSCEQNLNHDAMYWYRQDPGQGLRLIYYSQIVNDFQKGDIAEGYSVSREKKESFPLTVTSAQKNPTAFYLCASSYWALTDTQYFGPGTRLTVL.

This clonotype is classed as medium-sized (0.01 to 0.1%). The V gene is TRBV20-1, the J gene TRBJ2-7; the match to TRBD2 covers 7 bases. This CDR3 has 12 amino acids. The V and J ends lost 3 bases and 5 bases, in that order; junction bases with no gene match: 4. Germline CDR1 and CDR2: DFQATT and SNEGSKA (reference sequence). The CDR3: CSASRLADEQYF. The CDR3 nucleotides read TGCAGTGCTAGTCGACTAGCAGACGAGCAGTACTTC.

The rearrangement joins TRBV10-3 to TRBJ2-1, with 8 nucleotides matching TRBD2. Germline loops: CDR1 ENHRY, CDR2 SYGVKD. CDR3 length: 13 amino acids. V dropped 8 bases and J dropped 4; count of bases not matched to a gene: 4. The CDR3 spells CAIHAGGYNEQFF. In DNA, the CDR3 is TGTGCCATCCACGCGGGAGGATACAATGAGCAGTTCTTC.

The V gene is TRBV6-1, the J gene TRBJ2-5, with TRBD2 matching 9 bases. Looked up from germline, CDR1 is MNHNS and CDR2 is SASEGT. This CDR3 contains 15 residues. The V gene end was trimmed by 6 bases and the J gene end by 3 bases; junction bases not matched to a gene: 8. For the CDR3, the DNA is TGTGCCAGCAGGACACTTGGCGGGGGGGAAGAGACCCAGTACTTC. Protein sequence: CASRTLGGGEETQYF.

The chain has TRBV3-1 and TRBJ2-1; D uncertain. CDR3 length: 16 amino acids. V was cut by 0 bases and J by 5 bases, with 14 bases left in between. The germline gives CDR1 LGHDT, CDR2 YNNKEL (reference sequence). The chain's CDR3 is CASSQEWVRLNNEQFF. CDR3 nucleotides: TGTGCCAGCAGCCAAGAATGGGTTCGGTTAAACAATGAGCAGTTCTTC.